Below are 6 T cell receptor beta chains sequenced from a single sample in a study of blood T cell repertoires in COVID-19. Assay used: immunoSEQ multiplex PCR; TCRdb lists only in-frame clones, some missing. The table records 150,000 or so clones, approximately 83% of them present only once. Sequencing was carried out using PBMCs or T cells enriched from blood (not recorded which). These receptors came from a man over 45 who had recovered from COVID-19.

This clone qualifies as medium-sized. The chain is built from TRBV19 and TRBJ2-7; possible D gene TRBD2, 6 bases. V gave up 3 bases and J gave up 2 bases, with 11 bases separating them. Germline CDR1 is LNHDA and CDR2 is SQIVND (reference sequence). CDR3 length: 14 amino acids. Here the CDR3 reads CASSIKPGAYEQYF. In DNA form, the CDR3 reads TGTGCCAGTAGTATTAAACCGGGAGCCTACGAGCAGTACTTC.

CDR3 sequence reads: CAWSERQGVGYTF. The CDR3 coding sequence is TGTGCCTGGAGTGAACGACAGGGGGTCGGCTACACCTTC. V is TRBV30 and J is TRBJ1-2; 9 nucleotides line up with TRBD1. CDR3 length: 13 residues. V shed 1 base, J shed 8 bases, and the junction held 5 bases outside the gene matches. Germline CDR1 is GTSNPN and CDR2 is SVGIG (reference sequence).

The rearrangement links TRBV6-5 to TRBJ2-7; D is perhaps TRBD2 (5 bases). The CDR3 covers 15 residues. The germline CDR1 and CDR2 sequences are MNHEY and SVGAGI. V lost 2 bases and J lost 6, with 17 bases in between. CDR3 residues: CASSYRDTISGEQYF. DNA for the CDR3: TGTGCCAGCAGTTACCGGGATACAATCTCCGGCGAGCAGTACTTC.

V usage is TRBV24-1 and J usage is TRBJ2-3; D may be TRBD2 (6 bases). Between the trimmed V and J ends, which lost 4 bases and 4 bases, there was a span of 8 bases. CDR1 KGHDR and CDR2 SFDVKD come from the germline V gene. The CDR3 contains 13 residues. The DNA for the CDR3 is TGTGCCACCAGTGAGGCGGGGCCAGATACGCAGTATTTT. As protein: CATSEAGPDTQYF.

The chain's CDR3 is CASSRGSVNYGYTF. The CDR3 nucleotides are TGTGCCAGCAGCCGCGGCAGTGTTAACTATGGCTACACCTTC. The chain uses TRBV13 and TRBJ1-2; no reliable D call. Trimming cost V 5 bases and J 1 base, with 11 bases left between them. Germline CDR1 PRHDT, CDR2 FYEKMQ (reference sequence). The CDR3 loop spans 14 amino acids.

The chain joins TRBV9 to TRBJ1-3; no definite D call. The CDR3 has 17 amino acids. The germline gives CDR1 SGDLS, CDR2 YYNGEE. The V gene lost 0 bases and the J gene lost 0 bases, with 13 bases spanning the gap. CDR3 bases: TGTGCCAGCAGCGTAGGGGGAGGTAGTAGCTCTGGAAACACCATATATTTT. Translated: CASSVGGGSSSGNTIYF.